This is a list of T cell receptor beta chains from one sample in a study of metastatic and nonmetastatic thyroid tumors. TCRdb re-called the PCR reads with MiXCR. The sample yields about 20,000 clones, roughly 16% seen once. Sequences were obtained from tumor tissue. Receptor source: a female donor with papillary thyroid cancer or a benign thyroid nodule (not recorded which). Some clones in this sample may be carry-over from other donors' samples. Both conserved end residues are part of each CDR3. The D gene is left open where the match is weak. Size tells how often a clone was seen (once, few, many) or the class of an expanded clone, and some rows leave it out.

V	size	D	J	DNA	CDR3
TRBV2	many	.	TRBJ1-2	TGTGCCAGCAGTGAATTGATGGAGGCCGTCTATGGCTACACCTTC	CASSELMEAVYGYTF
TRBV19	.	TRBD1	TRBJ1-5	TGTGCCAGTAGTACGGACAGGAGAAATCAGCCCCAACACTTT	CASSTDRRNQPQHF
TRBV27	.	TRBD1	TRBJ2-2	TGTGCCAGCAGCCCAGAATGGACAGGGGGCGCCGGGGAGCTGGTTTTT	CASSPEWTGGAGELVF
TRBV20-1	.	.	TRBJ2-7	TGCATTAGAGAGTGGGGAGGCGAGCAGTACTTC	CIREWGGEQYF
TRBV6-5	large	.	TRBJ1-5	TGTGCCAGCAGTTACGGAGGAGGTCAGCCCCAGCATTTT	CASSYGGGQPQHF
TRBV19	few	TRBD1	TRBJ1-6	TGTGCCAGTAGGACAGGGGATAGGAGTAATTCACCCCTCCGCTTT	CASRTGDRSNSPLRF
TRBV19	.	.	TRBJ1-5	TGTGCCAGTAACGTCGTTATCAGATCTATCAATCAGCCCCAGCATTTT	CASNVVIRSINQPQHF
TRBV12-5	many	TRBD1	TRBJ2-5	TGTGCTAGTGGTTTGGGAGGGGGCCCCCTCCAAGAGACCCAGTACTTC	CASGLGGGPLQETQYF
TRBV20-1	many	.	TRBJ2-7	TGCAGTGCTAGTGGCGTAGCACCAAGCCCCTACGAGCAGTACTTC	CSASGVAPSPYEQYF
TRBV7-3	many	.	TRBJ2-1	TGTGCCAGCAGCTTACACAGGGACAATGAGCAGTTCTTC	CASSLHRDNEQFF
TRBV6-1	many	TRBD1	TRBJ2-7	TGTGCCAGCAGTGAATGGACAGGAAGTCCTTACGAGCAGTACTTC	CASSEWTGSPYEQYF
TRBV6-1	few	TRBD2	TRBJ2-7	TGTGCCATCTCGGGAGGTCCAGACGAGCAGTACTTC	CAISGGPDEQYF
TRBV4-1	medium-sized	.	TRBJ2-7	TGCGCCAGCAGCCAAGATTCTGCCAGCTCCTACGAGCAGTACTTC	CASSQDSASSYEQYF
TRBV5-1	once	.	TRBJ1-2	TGCGCCAGCAGCTTGCTGGAAAATTATTGCTACACCTTC	CASSLLENYCYTF
TRBV19	.	.	TRBJ1-6	TGTGCCAGTCATCGGGACGGGTTGTCACCCCTCCACTTT	CASHRDGLSPLHF
TRBV7-9	many	TRBD1	TRBJ2-7	TGTGCCAGCAGCTCTCAACCAGGGGGCGCCTACGAGCAGTACTTC	CASSSQPGGAYEQYF
TRBV20-1	many	TRBD1	TRBJ1-2	TGCAGTGCCCCCCGGACAGGGGTTGGCTACACCTTC	CSAPRTGVGYTF
TRBV5-1	many	.	TRBJ2-3	TGCGCCAGCAGCTTCAAGGGGGAGGGGAACACAGATACGCAGTATTTT	CASSFKGEGNTDTQYF
TRBV5-4	many	TRBD1	TRBJ1-2	TGTGCCAGCAGCTTGGCCTTACAGGGGGGGAACTATGGCTACACCTTC	CASSLALQGGNYGYTF
TRBV28	many	.	TRBJ2-5	TGTGCCAGCACCTCGAGGGCCTCGAGGGCAGAGACCCAGTACTTC	CASTSRASRAETQYF
TRBV19	many	.	TRBJ1-6	TGTGCCAGTAGACGACAGAGAGGTAATTCACCCCTCCACTTT	CASRRQRGNSPLHF
TRBV7-9	medium-sized	.	TRBJ1-1	TGTGCCAGCAGCTTAGGTTCAGGAGAAGCTTTCTTT	CASSLGSGEAFF
TRBV25-1	many	TRBD1	TRBJ2-7	TGTGCCAGCGGACAGGGACCGTTCTACGAGCAGTACTTC	CASGQGPFYEQYF
TRBV28	few	.	TRBJ2-7	TGTGCCAGCAGGTCCATAACGGTAGTGCCCAACGAGCAGTACTTC	CASRSITVVPNEQYF